The 16 T cell receptor beta chains reported below all come from one sample, sequenced in a study of circulating and synovial CD4+ cells in juvenile arthritis (dated by TCRdb to 2013 to 2016). The library came from the immunoSEQ multiplex PCR assay. The table was pulled from immuneACCESS by TCRdb, which kept in-frame rearrangements only. Such tables lose some clones; where checked, under half of the loss comes from unresolved V genes, and the rest has no known cause. This sample has approximately 36,000 clones in its table, and about 94% of those were observed once. Of the sample, about 0.7% falls within the top ten clones. The sample taken for sequencing was CD4+ T cells from blood. These receptors originate from a human donor with juvenile idiopathic arthritis.

The rearrangement uses TRBV11-2 and TRBJ2-1; 16 nucleotides agree with TRBD2. CDR1 SGHAT and CDR2 FQNNGV come from the germline V gene. This CDR3 is 19 amino acids long. Trimming at V came to 5 bases and at J to 0 bases, leaving 7 bases not matched to a gene. CDR3 DNA sequence: TGTGCCAGCAGCCCGGGACTAGCGGGGGGGGGTAGCTCCTACAATGAGCAGTTCTTC. It translates to CASSPGLAGGGSSYNEQFF. Looking up the rest from reference TRBV11-2 and TRBJ2-1 gives the full variable domain: EAGVAQSPRYKIIEKRQSVAFWCNPISGHATLYWYQQILGQGPKLLIQFQNNGVVDDSQLPKDRFSAERLKGVDSTLKIQPAKLEDSAVYLCASSPGLAGGGSSYNEQFFGPGTRLTVL.

V and J are TRBV21-1 and TRBJ2-7; TRBD1 is the table's D call, not checked against the DNA. TRBV21-1 is a listed pseudogene. This CDR3 is 16 amino acids long. In DNA form, the CDR3 reads TGTGCCAGCAGCAAAGGCGGGACAGGGGGATTGTACGAGCAGTACTTC. This encodes CASSKGGTGGLYEQYF.

The chain links TRBV9 to TRBJ2-7; maybe TRBD2 (6 bases). This CDR3 region has 17 residues. Trimming cost V 4 bases and J 2 bases, with 22 bases left between them. Germline CDR1 and CDR2: SGDLS and YYNGEE. For the CDR3, the DNA is TGTGCCAGCAGCCCCCGATCGGGCGGGGCCGTAACCTACGAGCAGTACTTC. It is translated as CASSPRSGGAVTYEQYF.

The V and J genes are TRBV5-4 and TRBJ2-7, with 10 bases matching TRBD1. V was pared by 0 bases and J by 3 bases, with 3 bases of the junction left unmatched. The CDR3 has 15 amino acids. Germline CDR1 reads SGHNT; CDR2 reads YYREEE (reference sequence). Here the CDR3 reads CASSLEGTGVYEQYF. The CDR3 DNA follows: TGTGCCAGCAGCTTGGAAGGGACAGGGGTCTACGAGCAGTACTTC.

Details on this clone: Other DNA sequences within the sample encode an identical CDR3. The gene calls are TRBV4-1 and TRBJ1-6; TRBD1 agrees at 9 bases. The CDR3 covers 15 residues. Germline V gene lookup returns CDR1 MGHRA and CDR2 YSYEKL. V was clipped by 0 bases and J by 6 bases; unmatched bases: 0. CDR3: CASSQEGQGNSPLHF. CDR3 sequence (DNA): TGCGCCAGCAGCCAAGAGGGACAGGGTAATTCACCCCTCCACTTT.

This clone was seen only a few times. This chain links TRBV25-1 with TRBJ1-1; D is perhaps TRBD1 (6 bases). The CDR3 consists of 14 residues. In germline, CDR1 is MGHDK, CDR2 SYGVNS. The V end lost 5 bases, the J end lost 2 bases, and 12 bases lay between the germline ends. The CDR3 region is CASSYQGTNTEAFF. The CDR3 DNA follows: TGTGCCAGCAGTTACCAGGGGACCAACACTGAAGCTTTCTTT.

The chain couples TRBV19 to TRBJ1-2; TRBD1 matches 12 bases. J was trimmed by 3 bases and V by 3 bases; bases with no gene match: 11. Germline values: CDR1 LNHDA, CDR2 SQIVND (reference sequence). This CDR3 contains 18 residues. DNA of the CDR3: TGTGCCAGTAGTATCCCCGGGACAGGGGGCGAGTGGGACTATGGCTACACCTTC. Its translation: CASSIPGTGGEWDYGYTF.

The V call is TRBV6-6, the J call TRBJ2-3; D remains unclear. This CDR3 is built from 15 residues. Trimming pared 2 bases from V and 1 base from J, leaving 10 bases between. The germline CDR1 and CDR2 sequences are MNHNY and SVGAGI (reference sequence). In DNA, the CDR3 is TGTGCCAGCAGTTACGTGGTAGCTGGCACAGATACGCAGTATTTT. Translating it yields CASSYVVAGTDTQYF.

As regards this clone: One junction end disagrees with the germline gene, perhaps due to a read error. The gene calls are TRBV6-1 and TRBJ1-2; D is ambiguous. The CDR3 runs 12 residues. Germline V gene data show CDR1 as MNHNS and CDR2 as SASEGT. The CDR3 here is CASSESGMGYPF. In DNA, the CDR3 is TGTGCCAGCAGTGAGTCCGGGATGGGCTACCCCTTC.

V gene TRBV5-1 combines with J gene TRBJ1-2; a possible D gene is TRBD1 (6 bases). Germline CDR1 SGHRS, CDR2 YFSETQ. V was pared by 0 bases and J by 4 bases, with 19 bases between. CDR3 size: 17 residues. The CDR3 loop reads CASSLELGGGLGYGYTF. The CDR3, as DNA: TGCGCCAGCAGCTTGGAGTTAGGTGGGGGCTTGGGCTATGGCTACACCTTC.

This sequence joins TRBV19 and TRBJ1-1; 10 positions match TRBD1. CDR3 length: 14 residues. Germline V gene lookup returns CDR1 LNHDA and CDR2 SQIVND (reference sequence). V dropped 4 bases and J dropped 5; count of bases not matched to a gene: 4. The CDR3 here is CASSTRDRGTEAFF. The CDR3 DNA follows: TGTGCCAGTAGTACCCGGGACAGGGGAACTGAAGCTTTCTTT.

V gene TRBV10-3 combines with J gene TRBJ1-1, with 7 bases identical to TRBD1. The ends lost 3 bases at V and 3 bases at J; junction bases unmatched: 4. Germline V lookup: CDR1 ENHRY, CDR2 SYGVKD. The CDR3 contains 14 residues. The CDR3 coding sequence is TGTGCCATCAGTGACGCCAGGGGGTACACTGAAGCTTTCTTT. This sequence encodes CAISDARGYTEAFF.

V is TRBV6-5 and J is TRBJ1-1, with D tentatively TRBD1 (6 bases). This CDR3 region has 13 residues. V gave up 5 bases and J gave up 11 bases, with 18 bases separating them. Germline V gene lookup returns CDR1 MNHEY and CDR2 SVGAGI. The CDR3 DNA follows: TGTGCCAGCAGTAGGGGGAGCCCCGCGGAGGCTTTCTTT. Translation: CASSRGSPAEAFF.

The rearrangement joins TRBV7-9 to TRBJ1-3; D is undetermined. Germline V gene sequence: CDR1 SEHNR, CDR2 FQNEAQ (reference sequence). The CDR3 length is 14 residues. With 1 base removed from V and 4 bases from J, the gap between germline ends came to 8 bases. The CDR3 here is CASSLEVGGNTIYF. The CDR3 nucleotides are TGTGCCAGCAGCTTAGAAGTCGGGGGAAACACCATATATTTT.

V is TRBV7-2 and J is TRBJ1-2; 8 bases are a match to TRBD1. CDR1 SGHTA and CDR2 FQGNSA come from the germline V gene. There are 14 residues in the CDR3. J gave up 4 bases and V 6 bases, and 7 bases lay outside the gene matches. DNA of the CDR3: TGTGCCAGCAGTTCCGGACAGGGAGGCTATGGCTACACCTTC. Its translation: CASSSGQGGYGYTF.

This clone occurred once. The rearrangement uses TRBV5-1 and TRBJ2-1; the match to TRBD2 covers 14 bases. This CDR3 has 16 amino acids. The germline V gene has CDR1 SGHRS and CDR2 YFSETQ. V shed 0 bases and J 8 bases; nucleotides not matched to a gene: 4. CDR3 region: CASSLGGTSGGYEQFF. DNA for the CDR3: TGCGCCAGCAGCTTGGGGGGGACTAGCGGGGGTTATGAGCAGTTCTTC.